A selection of T cell receptor beta chains follows, all from one sample in a study of blood T cell repertoires in COVID-19. The data were produced by immunoSEQ multiplex PCR, yet TCRdb's version contains in-frame clones alone and is incomplete. The table includes just over 150,000 clones, roughly nine tenths detected once. Sequencing used peripheral blood. Receptor source: a woman aged 70-85 years with acute or convalescent COVID-19. CDR3s include the opening cysteine and the closing phenylalanine or tryptophan. The order of the fields is D gene, clone size, J gene, V gene, CDR3 protein, CDR3 DNA. D genes are given only for firm matches. Clone size is not always given. Where it is, it says once, few, many or a class for expanded clones.

.,few,TRBJ1-6,TRBV27,CASSAIPGVGSPLHF,TGTGCCAGCAGTGCAATCCCCGGGGTAGGTTCACCCCTCCACTTT
TRBD1,.,TRBJ2-7,TRBV11-3,CASSMLTGTEQYF,TGTGCCAGCAGCATGCTGACAGGGACCGAGCAGTACTTC
TRBD2,.,TRBJ2-3,TRBV30,CAYLAGGRDTQYF,TGTGCCTATCTAGCGGGGGGTAGGGATACGCAGTATTTT
.,once,TRBJ2-1,TRBV30,CAWSVKGWGEFF,TGTGCCTGGAGTGTAAAGGGGTGGGGGGAGTTCTTC
.,.,TRBJ2-3,TRBV11-3,CASSSSNGFLGPDTQYF,TGTGCCAGCAGCTCCTCCAACGGGTTCTTAGGCCCAGATACGCAGTATTTT
TRBD1,.,TRBJ1-2,TRBV7-9,CASSRDRGRPGDGYTF,TGTGCCAGTTCCCGGGACAGGGGACGACCGGGTGATGGCTACACCTTC
TRBD1,.,TRBJ2-2,TRBV19,CASMIQGATGELFF,TGTGCCAGTATGATCCAGGGGGCCACCGGGGAGCTGTTTTTT
TRBD1,.,TRBJ2-5,TRBV7-9,CASRKRDRGSQETQYF,TGTGCCAGCAGGAAGAGGGACAGGGGAAGCCAAGAGACCCAGTACTTC
.,.,TRBJ1-4,TRBV30,CAWSVLGEKLFF,TGTGCCTGGAGTGTACTTGGTGAAAAACTGTTTTTT
.,.,TRBJ2-5,TRBV15,CATSRGGETQYF,TGTGCCACCAGCAGAGGCGGAGAGACCCAGTACTTC
.,.,TRBJ2-1,TRBV5-1,CASSYQGSLYNEQFF,TGCGCCAGCAGCTACCAGGGTTCGCTTTACAATGAGCAGTTCTTC
.,.,TRBJ2-3,TRBV3-1/TRBV3-2,CASSQGWGGHVTQYF,TGTGCCAGCAGCCAAGGTTGGGGGGGCCACGTTACGCAGTATTTT
.,.,TRBJ1-5,TRBV2,CASKGGIPNQPQHF,TGTGCCAGCAAGGGGGGGATTCCCAATCAGCCCCAGCATTTT
TRBD1,few,TRBJ1-1,TRBV11-1,CASSSLGTGGTEAFF,TGTGCCAGCAGCTCGCTCGGGACAGGGGGCACTGAAGCTTTCTTT
TRBD1,.,TRBJ2-7,TRBV12-5,CASGPGQGGHEQYF,TGTGCTAGTGGCCCGGGACAGGGGGGGCACGAGCAGTACTTC
.,once,TRBJ1-3,TRBV18,CASSSVGAHSGNTIYF,TGTGCCAGCTCCTCGGTGGGGGCCCACTCTGGAAACACCATATATTTT
TRBD1,.,TRBJ1-5,TRBV27,CASSDRGLFNQPQHF,TGTGCCAGCAGCGACAGGGGCCTATTCAATCAGCCCCAGCATTTT
.,.,TRBJ2-5,TRBV5-1,CASSFGGNQETQYF,TGCGCCAGCAGCTTCGGTGGTAACCAAGAGACCCAGTACTTC
.,.,TRBJ1-5,TRBV2,CASSPRTASNQPQHF,TGTGCCAGCAGTCCCCGGACAGCTAGCAATCAGCCCCAGCATTTT
.,.,TRBJ1-4,TRBV13,CASSFGQEKLFF,TGTGCCAGCAGCTTTGGACAGGAAAAACTGTTTTTT
TRBD1,.,TRBJ1-4,TRBV18,CASSPQGAEGKLFF,TGTGCCAGCTCACCACAGGGGGCCGAGGGAAAACTGTTTTTT
TRBD1,.,TRBJ1-1,TRBV29-1,CSVEDLFRQGAIEAFF,TGCAGCGTTGAAGATCTTTTTCGACAGGGGGCGATTGAAGCTTTCTTT
TRBD1,.,TRBJ1-2,TRBV29-1,CSVRTGAWFGYTF,TGCAGCGTCCGGACAGGGGCCTGGTTTGGCTACACCTTC
.,.,TRBJ2-7,TRBV21-1,CASSKVQRGRSKDEQYF,TGTGCCAGCAGCAAAGTTCAGCGGGGGCGTTCGAAGGACGAGCAGTACTTC
TRBD1,.,TRBJ2-1,TRBV13,CASSLRTGEVYNEQFF,TGTGCCAGCAGCTTACGGACAGGGGAGGTTTACAATGAGCAGTTCTTC
.,.,TRBJ2-7,TRBV6-1,CASSDTGLGGPTKQYF,TGTGCCAGCAGTGACACAGGGCTTGGGGGCCCTACGAAGCAGTACTTC
.,.,TRBJ2-5,TRBV9,CASSLQGNKETQYF,TGTGCCAGCAGCCTGCAGGGGAATAAAGAGACCCAGTACTTC
TRBD2,.,TRBJ2-5,TRBV7-9,CASSKSPREGTQYF,TGTGCCAGCAGCAAAAGTCCCAGGGAGGGGACCCAGTACTTC
TRBD1,.,TRBJ1-5,TRBV28,CASSFEGAGGQPQHF,TGTGCCAGCAGTTTCGAGGGGGCCGGCGGTCAGCCCCAGCATTTT
.,.,TRBJ2-1,TRBV19,CATKYGGSYNEQFF,TGTGCCACTAAGTACGGGGGCTCCTACAATGAGCAGTTCTTC
.,.,TRBJ1-5,TRBV7-8,CASSSESGVHQPQHF,TGTGCCAGCAGCTCGGAAAGCGGGGTTCACCAGCCCCAGCATTTT
TRBD1,.,TRBJ2-5,TRBV5-4,CASSAGTGWKTQYF,TGTGCCAGCAGCGCCGGGACAGGGTGGAAGACCCAGTACTTC
.,.,TRBJ1-6,TRBV6-5,CATEPGGDNSPLHF,TGTGCCACCGAACCGGGGGGGGATAATTCACCCCTCCACTTT